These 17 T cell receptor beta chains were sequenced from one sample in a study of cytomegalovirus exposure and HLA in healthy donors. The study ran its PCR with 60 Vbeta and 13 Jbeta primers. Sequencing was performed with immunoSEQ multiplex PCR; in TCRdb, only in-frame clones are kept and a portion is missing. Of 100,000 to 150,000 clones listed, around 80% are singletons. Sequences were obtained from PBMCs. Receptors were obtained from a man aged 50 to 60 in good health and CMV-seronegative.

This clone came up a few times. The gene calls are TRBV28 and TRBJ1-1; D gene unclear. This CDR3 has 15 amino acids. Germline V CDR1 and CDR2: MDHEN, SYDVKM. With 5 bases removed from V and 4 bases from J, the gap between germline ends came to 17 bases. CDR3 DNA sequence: TGTGCCAGCAGTATCGACGGGAGGACGAGCACTGAAGCTTTCTTT. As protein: CASSIDGRTSTEAFF.

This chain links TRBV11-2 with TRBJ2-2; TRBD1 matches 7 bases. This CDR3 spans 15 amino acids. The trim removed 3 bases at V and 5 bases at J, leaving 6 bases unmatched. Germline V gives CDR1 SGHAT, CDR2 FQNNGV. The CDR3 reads CASSFLQGVTGELFF. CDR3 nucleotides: TGTGCCAGCAGCTTCCTTCAGGGGGTTACCGGGGAGCTGTTTTTT. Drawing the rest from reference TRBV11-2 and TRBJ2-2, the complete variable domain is EAGVAQSPRYKIIEKRQSVAFWCNPISGHATLYWYQQILGQGPKLLIQFQNNGVVDDSQLPKDRFSAERLKGVDSTLKIQPAKLEDSAVYLCASSFLQGVTGELFFGEGSRLTVL.

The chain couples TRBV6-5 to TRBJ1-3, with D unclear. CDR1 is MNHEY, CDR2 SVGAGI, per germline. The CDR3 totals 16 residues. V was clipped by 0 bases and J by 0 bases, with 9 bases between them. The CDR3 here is CASSYSGSLSGNTIYF. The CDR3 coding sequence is TGTGCCAGCAGTTACTCGGGCTCTCTCTCTGGAAACACCATATATTTT.

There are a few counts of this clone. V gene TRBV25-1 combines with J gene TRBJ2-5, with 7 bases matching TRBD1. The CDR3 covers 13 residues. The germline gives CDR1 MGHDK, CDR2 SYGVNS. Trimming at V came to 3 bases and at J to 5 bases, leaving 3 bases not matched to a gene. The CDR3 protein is CASSDGTVETQYF. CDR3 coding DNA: TGTGCCAGCAGTGACGGGACAGTGGAGACCCAGTACTTC.

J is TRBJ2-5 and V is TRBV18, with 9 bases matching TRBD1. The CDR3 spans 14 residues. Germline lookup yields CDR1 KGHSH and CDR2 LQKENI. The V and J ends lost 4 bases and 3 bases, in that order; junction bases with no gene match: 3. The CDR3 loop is CASSRGTGKETQYF. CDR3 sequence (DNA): TGTGCCAGCTCACGCGGGACAGGGAAAGAGACCCAGTACTTC.

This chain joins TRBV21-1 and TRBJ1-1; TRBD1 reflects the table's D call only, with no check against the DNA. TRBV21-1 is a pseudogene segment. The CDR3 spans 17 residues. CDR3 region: CASSKNKTGGAYTEAFF. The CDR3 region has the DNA TGTGCCAGCAGCAAAAATAAGACAGGGGGCGCTTATACTGAAGCTTTCTTT.

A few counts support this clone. The CDR3, as DNA: TGCGCCAGCAGCGGACAGAGCCAAGAGACCCAGTACTTC. It translates to CASSGQSQETQYF. The rearrangement joins TRBV4-1 to TRBJ2-5; maybe TRBD1 (6 bases). Between the trimmed V and J ends, which lost 5 bases and 1 base, there was a span of 8 bases. Per germline, CDR1 MGHRA and CDR2 YSYEKL. The CDR3 spans 13 residues.

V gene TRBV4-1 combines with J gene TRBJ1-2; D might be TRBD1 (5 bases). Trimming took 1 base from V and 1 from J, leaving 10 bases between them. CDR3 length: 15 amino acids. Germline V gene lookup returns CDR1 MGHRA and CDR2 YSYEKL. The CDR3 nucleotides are TGCGCCAGCAGCCAAGTGACAGCCGATAACTATGGCTACACCTTC. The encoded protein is CASSQVTADNYGYTF.

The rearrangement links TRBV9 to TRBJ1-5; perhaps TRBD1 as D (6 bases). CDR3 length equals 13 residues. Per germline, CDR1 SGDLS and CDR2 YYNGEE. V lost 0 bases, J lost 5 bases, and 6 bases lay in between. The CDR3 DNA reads TGTGCCAGCAGCGTAGGGACAGATCAGCCCCAGCATTTT. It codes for CASSVGTDQPQHF.

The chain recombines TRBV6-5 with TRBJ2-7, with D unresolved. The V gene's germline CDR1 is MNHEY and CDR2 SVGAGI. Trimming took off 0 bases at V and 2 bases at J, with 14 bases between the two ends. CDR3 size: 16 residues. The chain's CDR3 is CASSYSPPAPAYEQYF. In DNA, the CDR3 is TGTGCCAGCAGTTACTCTCCGCCCGCTCCAGCCTACGAGCAGTACTTC.

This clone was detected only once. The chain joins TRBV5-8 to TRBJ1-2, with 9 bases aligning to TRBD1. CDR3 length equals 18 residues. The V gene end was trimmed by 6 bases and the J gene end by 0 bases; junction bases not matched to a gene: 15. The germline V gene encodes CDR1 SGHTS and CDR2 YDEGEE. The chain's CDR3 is CASNLYDGQGIPNYGYTF. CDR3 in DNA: TGTGCCAGCAACCTCTACGATGGACAGGGGATCCCTAACTATGGCTACACCTTC. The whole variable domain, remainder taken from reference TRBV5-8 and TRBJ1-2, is EAGVTQSPTHLIKTRGQQATLRCSPISGHTSVYWYQQALGLGLQFLLWYDEGEERNRGNFPPRFSGRQFPNYSSELNVNALELEDSALYLCASNLYDGQGIPNYGYTFGSGTRLTVV.

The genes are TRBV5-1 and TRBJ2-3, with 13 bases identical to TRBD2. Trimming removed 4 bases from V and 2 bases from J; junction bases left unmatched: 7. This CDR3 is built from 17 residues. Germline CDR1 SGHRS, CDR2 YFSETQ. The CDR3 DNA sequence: TGCGCCAGCAGCCCCTCGGGACTAGCGGGGTACACAGATACGCAGTATTTT. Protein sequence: CASSPSGLAGYTDTQYF. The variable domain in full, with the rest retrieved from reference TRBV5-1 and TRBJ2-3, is KAGVTQTPRYLIKTRGQQVTLSCSPISGHRSVSWYQQTPGQGLQFLFEYFSETQRNKGNFPGRFSGRQFSNSRSEMNVSTLELGDSALYLCASSPSGLAGYTDTQYFGPGTRLTVL.

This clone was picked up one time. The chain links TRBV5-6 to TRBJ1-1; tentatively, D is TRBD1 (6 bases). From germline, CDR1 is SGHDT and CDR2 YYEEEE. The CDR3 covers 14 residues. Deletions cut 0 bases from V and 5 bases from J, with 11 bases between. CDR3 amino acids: CASSLGGRETEAFF. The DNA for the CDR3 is TGTGCCAGCAGCTTGGGGGGGCGAGAGACTGAAGCTTTCTTT.

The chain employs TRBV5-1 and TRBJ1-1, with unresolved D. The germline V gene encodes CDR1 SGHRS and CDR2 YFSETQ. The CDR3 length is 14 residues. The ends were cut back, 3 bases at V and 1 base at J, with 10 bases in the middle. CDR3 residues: CASSSALGNTEAFF. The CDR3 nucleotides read TGCGCCAGCAGCTCGGCCCTAGGGAACACTGAAGCTTTCTTT.

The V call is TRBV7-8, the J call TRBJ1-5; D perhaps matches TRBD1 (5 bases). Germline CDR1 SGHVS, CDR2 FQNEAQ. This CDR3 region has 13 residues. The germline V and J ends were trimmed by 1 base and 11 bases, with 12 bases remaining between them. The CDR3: CASSLEGWGTQHF. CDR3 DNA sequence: TGTGCCAGCAGCTTAGAGGGCTGGGGCACCCAGCATTTT.

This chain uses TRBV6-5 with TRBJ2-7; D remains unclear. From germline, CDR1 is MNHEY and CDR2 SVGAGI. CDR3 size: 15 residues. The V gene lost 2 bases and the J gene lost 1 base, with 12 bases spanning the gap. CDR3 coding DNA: TGTGCCAGCAGTTACACGGGTCTTCAATCCTACGAGCAGTACTTC. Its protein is CASSYTGLQSYEQYF.

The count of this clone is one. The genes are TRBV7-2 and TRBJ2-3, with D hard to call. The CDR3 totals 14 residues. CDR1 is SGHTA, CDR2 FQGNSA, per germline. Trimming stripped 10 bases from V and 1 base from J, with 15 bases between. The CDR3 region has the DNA TGTGCCATTCAGGCGAGCCCCGGCACAGATACGCAGTATTTT. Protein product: CAIQASPGTDTQYF.